Each of the 17 T cell receptor beta chains below was sequenced from the same sample in a study of shared clonotypes between healthy human individuals. The assay was immunoSEQ multiplex PCR, and TCRdb's table has in-frame clones only and misses some. Of about 580,000 clones listed, roughly 98% were seen once; the top ten hold 0.3%. Positively selected for CCR7, the CD45RO-negative cells used as naive CD8 cells excluded terminally differentiated effector memory CD45RA+ cells. Sequencing input: naive CD8+ T cells sorted from blood. The receptors derive from a man younger than 45 in good health.

With respect to this clone: The sample has other DNA sequences that encode this CDR3 too. The chain joins TRBV27 to TRBJ2-7; D is unresolved. Trimming cost V 5 bases and J 5 bases, with 10 bases left between them. The CDR3 has 12 amino acids. CDR1 is MNHEY, CDR2 SMNVEV, per germline (reference sequence). CDR3 amino acids: CASSDLGDEQYF. The CDR3 DNA is TGTGCCAGCAGTGATTTGGGTGACGAGCAGTACTTC.

The CDR3 region is CASSPRSRDRATNYNEQFF. In DNA, the CDR3 is TGTGCCAGCAGCCCACGGTCCCGGGACAGGGCTACTAACTACAATGAGCAGTTCTTC. The V and J genes are TRBV11-2 and TRBJ2-1; 9 nucleotides align to TRBD1. Germline CDR1 is SGHAT and CDR2 is FQNNGV. The CDR3 is 19 amino acids. The V gene end was trimmed by 5 bases and the J gene end by 3 bases; junction bases not matched to a gene: 17.

The rearrangement uses TRBV5-5 and TRBJ2-7, with D possibly TRBD1 on 6 matching bases. V was trimmed by 4 bases and J by 5 bases, leaving 19 bases between them. This CDR3 comprises 15 residues. CDR1 SGHKS and CDR2 YYEKEE come from the germline V gene (reference sequence). The CDR3 nucleotides read TGTGCCAGCAGCCCGTGGACAGCTTGGAGCGACGAGCAGTACTTC. Amino acid sequence: CASSPWTAWSDEQYF.

This chain connects TRBV4-1 to TRBJ2-7, with 9 bases lining up with TRBD2. Trimming at V came to 2 bases and at J to 3 bases, leaving 8 bases not matched to a gene. The CDR3 totals 16 residues. The germline V gene has CDR1 MGHRA and CDR2 YSYEKL. CDR3 nucleotide sequence: TGCGCCAGCAGCCAACTTACTAGCGGGTCTAACTACGAGCAGTACTTC. Its protein is CASSQLTSGSNYEQYF.

In this sample, this clone turned up once. The J gene is TRBJ2-1, the V gene TRBV28, with 7 nucleotides matching TRBD2. V dropped 2 bases and J dropped 4; count of bases not matched to a gene: 2. The CDR3 has 14 residues. The V gene's germline CDR1 is MDHEN and CDR2 SYDVKM. The CDR3 DNA reads as TGTGCCAGCAGTTTACTAGCGGTATACAATGAGCAGTTCTTC. This sequence encodes CASSLLAVYNEQFF.

The chain recombines TRBV28 with TRBJ1-1; D gene uncertain. V lost 6 bases, J lost 5 bases, and 16 bases lay in between. The germline V gene has CDR1 MDHEN and CDR2 SYDVKM. This CDR3 is 14 amino acids long. CDR3 protein: CASSSHSWRTEAFF. As DNA, the CDR3 is TGTGCCAGCAGCTCCCACTCCTGGAGAACTGAAGCTTTCTTT.

This sequence joins TRBV7-9 and TRBJ1-2; perhaps TRBD1 as D (5 bases). The CDR3 has 13 amino acids. V was trimmed by 3 bases and J by 6 bases, leaving 11 bases between them. Per the germline V gene, CDR1 is SEHNR and CDR2 is FQNEAQ (reference sequence). CDR3 DNA sequence: TGTGCCAGCAGCTTTCGGGGGATCGATGGCTACACCTTC. It specifies CASSFRGIDGYTF.

J is TRBJ1-1 and V is TRBV27; D is ambiguous. Germline V gives CDR1 MNHEY, CDR2 SMNVEV (reference sequence). V lost 4 bases and J lost 4, with 7 bases in between. There are 12 residues in the CDR3. CDR3 sequence (DNA): TGTGCCAGCAGTTCCGTCTTCACTGAAGCTTTCTTT. Protein: CASSSVFTEAFF.

The chain combines TRBV28 with TRBJ1-5; D gene unclear. The V gene lost 6 bases and the J gene lost 7 bases, with 16 bases spanning the gap. Germline V gives CDR1 MDHEN, CDR2 SYDVKM. CDR3 length: 14 residues. CDR3 DNA: TGTGCCAGCAGCCGAATAGAAGGGCACCAGCCCCAGCATTTT. As protein: CASSRIEGHQPQHF. The variable domain in full, completed from reference TRBV28 and TRBJ1-5, reads DVKVTQSSRYLVKRTGEKVFLECVQDMDHENMFWYRQDPGLGLRLIYFSYDVKMKEKGDIPEGYSVSREKKERFSLILESASTNQTSMYLCASSRIEGHQPQHFGDGTRLSIL.

J is TRBJ1-2 and V is TRBV5-6; D unresolved. The CDR3 covers 15 residues. Trimming took 4 bases from V and 8 from J, leaving 21 bases between them. Germline V lookup: CDR1 SGHDT, CDR2 YYEEEE. This CDR3 is CASSNLLRGLEGYTF. The CDR3 coding sequence is TGTGCCAGCAGCAACCTATTACGAGGTTTAGAGGGCTACACCTTC.

This sequence joins TRBV28 and TRBJ2-7; perhaps TRBD2 as D (6 bases). Trimming removed 3 bases at V and 7 bases at J, with 16 bases between. Germline V lookup: CDR1 MDHEN, CDR2 SYDVKM. CDR3 length: 14 amino acids. CDR3 protein: CASSFQQFGGEQYF. The CDR3, as DNA: TGTGCCAGCAGTTTCCAGCAATTTGGGGGGGAGCAGTACTTC.

This clone was recorded only once. This chain joins TRBV13 and TRBJ1-2; no firm D call. The CDR3 has 14 amino acids. V gave up 4 bases and J gave up 3 bases, with 12 bases separating them. CDR1 and CDR2 (germline): PRHDT, FYEKMQ (reference sequence). The CDR3: CASSSGEGDYGYTF. The CDR3 coding sequence is TGTGCCAGCAGCTCCGGGGAGGGAGACTATGGCTACACCTTC.

Written as DNA, the CDR3 is TGCGCCAGCAATCTAGCGGGAGGAACCGGGGAGCTGTTTTTT. It is translated as CASNLAGGTGELFF. V and J are TRBV10-2 and TRBJ2-2, with 11 bases identical to TRBD2. CDR1 and CDR2 (germline): WSHSY, SAAADI. Germline trimming cut 7 bases from V and 5 bases from J; bases unmatched to any gene: 3. The length of the CDR3 is 14 residues.

The V call is TRBV2, the J call TRBJ2-1; D gene uncertain. The CDR3 contains 14 residues. Germline values: CDR1 SNHLY, CDR2 FYNNEI. V was trimmed by 4 bases and J by 5 bases, leaving 12 bases between them. CDR3 residues: CASSVIAGHNEQFF. CDR3 nucleotides: TGTGCCAGCAGTGTAATTGCTGGGCACAATGAGCAGTTCTTC. Complete variable domain (other parts from reference TRBV2 and TRBJ2-1): EPEVTQTPSHQVTQMGQEVILRCVPISNHLYFYWYRQILGQKVEFLVSFYNNEISEKSEIFDDQFSVERPDGSNFTLKIRSTKLEDSAMYFCASSVIAGHNEQFFGPGTRLTVL.

The chain uses TRBV27 and TRBJ1-5, with D possibly matching TRBD1 (6 bases). CDR1 and CDR2 (germline): MNHEY, SMNVEV (reference sequence). Trimming left V 10 bases short and J 5 bases short, with 21 bases between. The CDR3 runs 15 residues. This chain's CDR3 is CATQPDGGLDQPQHF. CDR3 DNA sequence: TGTGCCACCCAACCCGATGGGGGGCTTGATCAGCCCCAGCATTTT.

The DNA for the CDR3 is TGTGCCAGCTCACCGGGACAAGACTACGAGCAGTACTTC. Translation: CASSPGQDYEQYF. The rearrangement joins TRBV27 to TRBJ2-7, with D tentatively TRBD1 (6 bases). This CDR3 contains 13 residues. Germline CDR1 MNHEY, CDR2 SMNVEV (reference sequence). Trimming removed 8 bases at V and 3 bases at J, with 14 bases between.

The V gene is TRBV18, the J gene TRBJ2-5; D may be TRBD1 (5 bases). Germline-derived CDR1 and CDR2 are KGHSH and LQKENI. The CDR3 loop spans 16 amino acids. The V gene lost 3 bases and the J gene lost 0 bases, with 14 bases spanning the gap. The CDR3 nucleotides read TGTGCCAGCTCACCGACCGACAGAACATACCAAGAGACCCAGTACTTC. Protein sequence: CASSPTDRTYQETQYF.